Detailed here is one T cell receptor (beta chain). The antigen remains unidentified. This record comes from a study of cytomegalovirus exposure and HLA in healthy donors. Trimming shortened V by 4 bases and J by 6 bases, and 16 bases separated the two germline ends. Looked up from germline, CDR1 is SGHRS and CDR2 is YFSETQ. The CDR3 covers 14 residues. Though probably carrying unrecorded immune exposures, donors were nominally healthy at sampling. The primer mix had 60 Vbeta and 13 Jbeta primers. The table came from immunoSEQ multiplex PCR; TCRdb's copy has only in-frame clones and leaves some out. The table includes 200,000 to 250,000 clones, roughly 79% detected once. Study results and caveats: Later work found that TCR association rates differed between HLA loci; DRB1 had the most and HLA-C the fewest. Most TCR sequences proved rare, with some public TCRs found in many donors. An apparent linkage of common viral pathogens to several of the most significant clusters emerged in a later analysis.

The J gene is TRBJ1-1, the V gene TRBV5-1; no firm D call. Sequencing input: PBMCs. The sequence came from a woman aged 35 to 49 in good health and CMV-seronegative. The CDR3 coding sequence is TGCGCCAGCAGCGGCCCCGGGGAGTCCGCTGAAGCTTTCTTT. The encoded protein is CASSGPGESAEAFF.